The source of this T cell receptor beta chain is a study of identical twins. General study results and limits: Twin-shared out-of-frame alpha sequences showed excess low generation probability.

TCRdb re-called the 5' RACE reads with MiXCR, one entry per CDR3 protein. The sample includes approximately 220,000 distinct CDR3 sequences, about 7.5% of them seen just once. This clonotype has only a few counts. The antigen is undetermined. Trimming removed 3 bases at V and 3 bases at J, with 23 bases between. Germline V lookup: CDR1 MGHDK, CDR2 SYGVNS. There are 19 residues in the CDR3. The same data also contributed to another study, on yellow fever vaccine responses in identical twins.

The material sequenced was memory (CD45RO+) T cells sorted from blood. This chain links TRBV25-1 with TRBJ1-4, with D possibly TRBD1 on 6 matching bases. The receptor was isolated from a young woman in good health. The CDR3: CASSDLGLGQGRSNEKLFF. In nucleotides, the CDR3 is TGTGCCAGCAGTGATTTGGGGCTGGGGCAGGGGAGATCTAATGAAAAACTGTTTTTT.